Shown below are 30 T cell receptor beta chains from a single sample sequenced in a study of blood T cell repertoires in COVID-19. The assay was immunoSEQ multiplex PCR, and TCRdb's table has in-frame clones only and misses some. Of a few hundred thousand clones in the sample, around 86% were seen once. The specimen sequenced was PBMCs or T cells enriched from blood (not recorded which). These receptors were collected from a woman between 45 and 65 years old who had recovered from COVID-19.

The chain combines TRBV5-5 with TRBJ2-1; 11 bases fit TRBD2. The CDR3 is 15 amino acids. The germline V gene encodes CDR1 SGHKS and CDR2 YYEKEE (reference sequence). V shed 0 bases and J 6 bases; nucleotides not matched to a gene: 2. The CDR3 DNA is TGTGCCAGCAGCTTGGGGACTAGCGGGTCCAATGAGCAGTTCTTC. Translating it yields CASSLGTSGSNEQFF.

The CDR3 coding sequence is TGTGCCAGCAGCTTAGGGAGGGATCGGAATCAGCCCCAGCATTTT. This encodes CASSLGRDRNQPQHF. The chain couples TRBV11-2 to TRBJ1-5; D not resolved. The germline V gene has CDR1 SGHAT and CDR2 FQNNGV. V lost 1 base and J lost 4, with 11 bases in between. The CDR3 consists of 15 residues.

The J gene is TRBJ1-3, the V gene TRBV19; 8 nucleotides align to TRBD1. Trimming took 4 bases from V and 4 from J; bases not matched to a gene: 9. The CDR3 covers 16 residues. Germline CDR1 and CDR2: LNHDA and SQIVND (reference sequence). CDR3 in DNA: TGTGCCAGTAGTACCCGGGACAGGACCCTGGGAAACACCATATATTTT. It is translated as CASSTRDRTLGNTIYF.

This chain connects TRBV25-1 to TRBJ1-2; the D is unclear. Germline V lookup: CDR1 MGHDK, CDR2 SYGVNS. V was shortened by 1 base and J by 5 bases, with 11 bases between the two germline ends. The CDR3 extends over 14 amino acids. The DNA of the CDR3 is TGTGCCAGCAGTGAATGGGGAGGAGAATATGGCTACACCTTC. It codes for CASSEWGGEYGYTF.

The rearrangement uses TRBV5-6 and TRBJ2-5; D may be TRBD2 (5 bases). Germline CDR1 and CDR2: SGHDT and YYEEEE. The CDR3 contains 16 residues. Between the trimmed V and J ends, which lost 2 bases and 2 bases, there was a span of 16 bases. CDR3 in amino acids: CASSFSLVILQETQYF. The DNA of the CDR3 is TGTGCCAGCAGCTTCTCACTAGTTATTCTACAAGAGACCCAGTACTTC.

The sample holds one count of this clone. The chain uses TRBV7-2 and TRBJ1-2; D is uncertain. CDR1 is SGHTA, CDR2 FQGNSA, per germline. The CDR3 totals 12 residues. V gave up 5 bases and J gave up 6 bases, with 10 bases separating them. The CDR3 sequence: CASSPSLDGYTF. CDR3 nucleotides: TGTGCCAGCAGCCCCTCCCTTGATGGCTACACCTTC.

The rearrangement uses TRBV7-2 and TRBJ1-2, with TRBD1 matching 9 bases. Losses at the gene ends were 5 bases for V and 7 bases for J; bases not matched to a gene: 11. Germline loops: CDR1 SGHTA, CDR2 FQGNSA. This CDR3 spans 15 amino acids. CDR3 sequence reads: CASSATRDRAGGYTF. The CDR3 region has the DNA TGTGCCAGCAGCGCAACCCGGGACAGGGCGGGTGGCTACACCTTC.

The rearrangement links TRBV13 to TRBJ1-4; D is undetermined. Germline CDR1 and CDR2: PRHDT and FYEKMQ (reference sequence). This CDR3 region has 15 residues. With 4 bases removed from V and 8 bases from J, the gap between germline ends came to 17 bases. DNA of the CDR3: TGTGCCAGCAGCTCCGTTGGAGCGAGGGAGGAAAAACTGTTTTTT. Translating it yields CASSSVGAREEKLFF.

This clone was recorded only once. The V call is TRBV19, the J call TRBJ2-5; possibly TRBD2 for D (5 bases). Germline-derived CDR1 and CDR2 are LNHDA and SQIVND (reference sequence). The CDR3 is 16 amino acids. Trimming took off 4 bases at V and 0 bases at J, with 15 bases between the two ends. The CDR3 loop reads CASSKSLAVYQETQYF. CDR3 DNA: TGTGCCAGTAGTAAAAGTCTAGCCGTATACCAAGAGACCCAGTACTTC. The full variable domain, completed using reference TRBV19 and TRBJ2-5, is DGGITQSPKYLFRKEGQNVTLSCEQNLNHDAMYWYRQDPGQGLRLIYYSQIVNDFQKGDIAEGYSVSREKKESFPLTVTSAQKNPTAFYLCASSKSLAVYQETQYFGPGTRLLVL.

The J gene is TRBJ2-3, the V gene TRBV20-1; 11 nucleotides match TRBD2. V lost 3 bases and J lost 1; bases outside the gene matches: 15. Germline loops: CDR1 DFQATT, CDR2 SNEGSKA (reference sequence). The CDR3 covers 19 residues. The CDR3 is CSASLLAGGRRRGTDTQYF. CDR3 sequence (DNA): TGCAGTGCTAGTCTTCTAGCGGGGGGTCGAAGGAGGGGCACAGATACGCAGTATTTT.

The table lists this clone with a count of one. The CDR3 sequence: CASSSQNRGRLFF. For the CDR3, the DNA is TGTGCCAGCAGCTCCCAAAACAGGGGAAGGCTGTTTTTT. The chain has TRBV7-2 and TRBJ2-2; 7 bases are a match to TRBD1. This CDR3 contains 13 residues. CDR1 SGHTA and CDR2 FQGNSA come from the germline V gene. The J segment lost 13 bases and the V segment lost 4 bases, leaving 9 bases of the junction unmatched.

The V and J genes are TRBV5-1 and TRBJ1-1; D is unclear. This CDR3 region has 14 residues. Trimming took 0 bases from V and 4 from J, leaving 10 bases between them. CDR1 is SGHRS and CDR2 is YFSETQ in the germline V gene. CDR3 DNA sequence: TGCGCCAGCAGCTTGGGAGGGAGCCCCACTGAAGCTTTCTTT. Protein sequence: CASSLGGSPTEAFF. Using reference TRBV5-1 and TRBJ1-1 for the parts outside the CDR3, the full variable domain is KAGVTQTPRYLIKTRGQQVTLSCSPISGHRSVSWYQQTPGQGLQFLFEYFSETQRNKGNFPGRFSGRQFSNSRSEMNVSTLELGDSALYLCASSLGGSPTEAFFGQGTRLTVV.

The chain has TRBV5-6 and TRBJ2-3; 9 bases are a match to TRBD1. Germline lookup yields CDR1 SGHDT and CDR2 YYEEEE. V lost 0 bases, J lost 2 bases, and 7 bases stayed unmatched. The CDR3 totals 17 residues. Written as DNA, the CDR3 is TGTGCCAGCAGCTTGGTCCTCGGGACAGGGAACACAGATACGCAGTATTTT. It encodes CASSLVLGTGNTDTQYF. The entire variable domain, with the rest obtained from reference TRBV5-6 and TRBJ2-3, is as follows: DAGVTQSPTHLIKTRGQQVTLRCSPKSGHDTVSWYQQALGQGPQFIFQYYEEEERQRGNFPDRFSGHQFPNYSSELNVNALLLGDSALYLCASSLVLGTGNTDTQYFGPGTRLTVL.

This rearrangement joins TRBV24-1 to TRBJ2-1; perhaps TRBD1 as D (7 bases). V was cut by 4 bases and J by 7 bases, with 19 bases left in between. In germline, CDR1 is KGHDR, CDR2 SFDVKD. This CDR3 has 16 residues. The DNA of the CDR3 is TGTGCCACCAGTGACCCCCAGGGGGGCCGGAGGAATGAGCAGTTCTTC. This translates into CATSDPQGGRRNEQFF.

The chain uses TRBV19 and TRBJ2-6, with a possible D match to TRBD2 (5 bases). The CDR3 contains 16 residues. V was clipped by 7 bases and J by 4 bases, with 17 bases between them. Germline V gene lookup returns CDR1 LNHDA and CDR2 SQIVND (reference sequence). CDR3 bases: TGTGCCAGTACCCCGGGAAACATAGGGGGGGCCAACGTCCTGACTTTC. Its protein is CASTPGNIGGANVLTF.

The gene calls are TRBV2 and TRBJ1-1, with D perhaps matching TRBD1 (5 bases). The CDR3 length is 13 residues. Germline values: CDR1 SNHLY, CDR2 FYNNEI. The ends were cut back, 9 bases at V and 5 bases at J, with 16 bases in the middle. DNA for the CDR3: TGTGCCAGAGGTACACGTAGGGGTACTGAAGCTTTCTTT. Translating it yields CARGTRRGTEAFF.

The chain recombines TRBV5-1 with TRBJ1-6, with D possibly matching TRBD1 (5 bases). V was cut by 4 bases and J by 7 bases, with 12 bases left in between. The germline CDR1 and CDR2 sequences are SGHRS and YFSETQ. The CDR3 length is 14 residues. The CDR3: CASSRGGGNSPLHF. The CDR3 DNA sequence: TGCGCCAGCAGCCGCGGGGGTGGAAATTCACCCCTCCACTTT.

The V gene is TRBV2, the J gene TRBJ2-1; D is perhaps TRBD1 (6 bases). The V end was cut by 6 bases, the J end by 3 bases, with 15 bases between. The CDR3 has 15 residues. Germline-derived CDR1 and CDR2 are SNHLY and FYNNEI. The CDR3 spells CASRESLGGYNEQFF. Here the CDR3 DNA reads TGTGCCAGCAGGGAGTCCTTAGGGGGCTACAATGAGCAGTTCTTC.

In DNA, the CDR3 is TGTGCCAGTAGTACGGGTCCTGCGGAGACCCAGTACTTC. Translation gives CASSTGPAETQYF. The V gene is TRBV19, the J gene TRBJ2-5; D not certain. The V gene lost 4 bases and the J gene lost 5 bases, with 11 bases spanning the gap. Germline CDR1 reads LNHDA; CDR2 reads SQIVND (reference sequence). CDR3 length: 13 residues.

CDR3 sequence: CASSPLEGTQYF. CDR3 sequence (DNA): TGTGCCAGCAGCCCCCTCGAGGGGACCCAGTACTTC. The J gene is TRBJ2-5, the V gene TRBV5-4, with D maybe TRBD2 (5 bases). The V end was cut by 4 bases, the J end by 7 bases, with 11 bases between. The germline CDR1 and CDR2 sequences are SGHNT and YYREEE (reference sequence). The CDR3 sequence is 12 residues long.

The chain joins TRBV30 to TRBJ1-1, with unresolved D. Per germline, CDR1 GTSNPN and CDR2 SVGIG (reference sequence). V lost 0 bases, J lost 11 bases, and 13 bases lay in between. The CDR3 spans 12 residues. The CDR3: CAWSVLAAGAFF. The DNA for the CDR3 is TGTGCCTGGAGTGTCTTGGCAGCGGGGGCTTTCTTT. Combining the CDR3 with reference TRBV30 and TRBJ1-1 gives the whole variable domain SQTIHQWPATLVQPVGSPLSLECTVEGTSNPNLYWYRQAAGRGLQLLFYSVGIGQISSEVPQNLSASRPQDRQFILSSKKLLLSDSGFYLCAWSVLAAGAFFGQGTRLTVV.

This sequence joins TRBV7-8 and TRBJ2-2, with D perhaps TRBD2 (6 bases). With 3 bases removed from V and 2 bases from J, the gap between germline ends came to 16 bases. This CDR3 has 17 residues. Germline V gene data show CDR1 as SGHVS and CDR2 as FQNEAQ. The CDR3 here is CASSLILARVNTGELFF. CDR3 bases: TGTGCCAGCAGCTTGATCCTAGCGAGAGTTAACACCGGGGAGCTGTTTTTT.

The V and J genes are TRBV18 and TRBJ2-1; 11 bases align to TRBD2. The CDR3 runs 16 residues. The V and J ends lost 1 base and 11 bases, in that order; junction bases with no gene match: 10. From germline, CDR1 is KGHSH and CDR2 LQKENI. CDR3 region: CASSPLGGSGREQQFF. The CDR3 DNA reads TGTGCCAGCTCACCACTGGGCGGTAGCGGGAGGGAACAGCAGTTCTTC.

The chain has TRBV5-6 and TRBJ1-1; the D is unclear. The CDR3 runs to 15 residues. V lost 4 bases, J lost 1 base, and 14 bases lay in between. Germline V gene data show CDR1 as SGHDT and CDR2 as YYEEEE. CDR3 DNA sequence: TGTGCCAGCAGCCCCGCACCGACGGGGAACACTGAAGCTTTCTTT. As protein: CASSPAPTGNTEAFF.

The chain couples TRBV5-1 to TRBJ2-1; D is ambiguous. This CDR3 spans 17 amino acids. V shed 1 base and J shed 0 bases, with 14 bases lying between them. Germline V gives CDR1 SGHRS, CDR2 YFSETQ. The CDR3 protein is CASSLRVSLSSYNEQFF. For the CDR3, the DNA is TGCGCCAGCAGCTTGCGAGTCTCACTGAGCTCCTACAATGAGCAGTTCTTC.

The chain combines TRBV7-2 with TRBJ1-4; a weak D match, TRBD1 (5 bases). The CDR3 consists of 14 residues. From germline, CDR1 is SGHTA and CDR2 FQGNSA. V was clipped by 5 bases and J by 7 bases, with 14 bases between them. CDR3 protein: CASSVGGASEKLFF. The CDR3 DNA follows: TGTGCCAGCAGCGTAGGTGGGGCGAGTGAAAAACTGTTTTTT.

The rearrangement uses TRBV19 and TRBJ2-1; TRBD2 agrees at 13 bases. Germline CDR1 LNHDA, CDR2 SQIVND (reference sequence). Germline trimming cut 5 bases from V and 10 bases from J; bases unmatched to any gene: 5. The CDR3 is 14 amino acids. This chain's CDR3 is CASSGLAGAREQFF. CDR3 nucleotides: TGTGCCAGTAGTGGACTAGCGGGAGCTCGCGAGCAGTTCTTC.

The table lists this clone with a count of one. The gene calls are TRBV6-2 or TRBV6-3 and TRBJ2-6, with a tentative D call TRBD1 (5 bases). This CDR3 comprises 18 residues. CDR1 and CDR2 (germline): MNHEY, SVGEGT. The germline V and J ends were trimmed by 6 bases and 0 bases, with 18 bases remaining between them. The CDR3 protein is CASSPSDTFYSGANVLTF. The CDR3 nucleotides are TGTGCCAGCAGCCCTTCGGACACCTTCTACTCTGGGGCCAACGTCCTGACTTTC.

CDR3 residues: CASSLSGTGGNGYTF. CDR3 DNA sequence: TGTGCCAGCAGTTTGTCCGGGACAGGGGGCAATGGCTACACCTTC. The chain is built from TRBV28 and TRBJ1-2; 12 bases fit TRBD1. The CDR3 totals 15 residues. The V and J ends lost 3 bases and 6 bases, in that order; junction bases with no gene match: 5. Germline V gene sequence: CDR1 MDHEN, CDR2 SYDVKM.

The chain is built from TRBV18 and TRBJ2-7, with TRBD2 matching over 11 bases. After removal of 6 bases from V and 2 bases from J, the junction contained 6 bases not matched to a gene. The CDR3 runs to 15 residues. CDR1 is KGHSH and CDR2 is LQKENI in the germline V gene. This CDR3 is CASSPGLADAYEQYF. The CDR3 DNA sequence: TGTGCCAGCTCTCCGGGACTAGCGGACGCCTACGAGCAGTACTTC.